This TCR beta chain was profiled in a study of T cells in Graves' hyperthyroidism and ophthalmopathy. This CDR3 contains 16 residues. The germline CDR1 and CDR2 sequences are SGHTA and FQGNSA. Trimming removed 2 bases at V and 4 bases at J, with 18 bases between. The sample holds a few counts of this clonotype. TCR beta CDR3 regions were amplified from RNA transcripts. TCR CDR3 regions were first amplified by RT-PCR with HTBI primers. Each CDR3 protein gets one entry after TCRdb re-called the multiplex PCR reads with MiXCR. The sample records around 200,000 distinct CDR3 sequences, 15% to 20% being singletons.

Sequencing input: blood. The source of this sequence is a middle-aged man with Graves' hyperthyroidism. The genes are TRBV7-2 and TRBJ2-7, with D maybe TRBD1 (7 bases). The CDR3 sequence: CASSLRAGGLVYEQYF. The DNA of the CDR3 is TGTGCCAGCAGCTTAAGGGCAGGGGGGTTAGTTTACGAGCAGTACTTC.